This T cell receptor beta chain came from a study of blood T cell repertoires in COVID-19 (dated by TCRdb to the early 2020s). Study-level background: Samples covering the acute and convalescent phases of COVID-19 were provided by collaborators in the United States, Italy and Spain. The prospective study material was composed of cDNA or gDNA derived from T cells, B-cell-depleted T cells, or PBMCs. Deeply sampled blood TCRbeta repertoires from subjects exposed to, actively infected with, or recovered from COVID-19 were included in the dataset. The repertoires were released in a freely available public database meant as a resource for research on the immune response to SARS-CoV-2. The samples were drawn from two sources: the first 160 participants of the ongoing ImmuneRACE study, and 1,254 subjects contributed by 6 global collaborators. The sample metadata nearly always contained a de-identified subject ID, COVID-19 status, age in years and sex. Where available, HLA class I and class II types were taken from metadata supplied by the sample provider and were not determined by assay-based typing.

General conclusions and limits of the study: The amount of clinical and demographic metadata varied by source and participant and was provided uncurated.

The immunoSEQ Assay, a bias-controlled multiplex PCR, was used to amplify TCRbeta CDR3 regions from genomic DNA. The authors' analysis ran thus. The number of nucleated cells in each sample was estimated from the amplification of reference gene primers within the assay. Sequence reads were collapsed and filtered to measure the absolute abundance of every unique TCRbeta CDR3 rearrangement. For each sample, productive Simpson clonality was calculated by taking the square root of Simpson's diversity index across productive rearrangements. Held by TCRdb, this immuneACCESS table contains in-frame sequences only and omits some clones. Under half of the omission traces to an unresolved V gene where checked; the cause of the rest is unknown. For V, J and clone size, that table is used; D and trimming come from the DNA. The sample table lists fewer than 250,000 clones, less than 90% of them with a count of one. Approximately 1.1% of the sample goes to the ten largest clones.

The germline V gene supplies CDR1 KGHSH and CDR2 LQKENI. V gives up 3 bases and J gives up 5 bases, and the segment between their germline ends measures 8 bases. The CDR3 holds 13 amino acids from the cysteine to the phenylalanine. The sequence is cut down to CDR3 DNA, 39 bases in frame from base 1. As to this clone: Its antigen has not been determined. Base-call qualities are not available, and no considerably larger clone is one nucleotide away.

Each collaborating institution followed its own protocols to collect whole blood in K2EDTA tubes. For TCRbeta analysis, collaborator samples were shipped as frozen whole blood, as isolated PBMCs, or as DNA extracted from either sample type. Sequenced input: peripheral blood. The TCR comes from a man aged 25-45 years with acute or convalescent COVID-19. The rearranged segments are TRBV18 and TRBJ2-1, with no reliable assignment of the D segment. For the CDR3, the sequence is CASSPFLDNEQFF. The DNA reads TGTGCCAGCTCACCCTTCCTAGACAATGAGCAGTTCTTC.